This is a list of T cell receptor beta chains from one sample in a study of technical replicates of blood from a handful of donors. The assay was immunoSEQ multiplex PCR, and TCRdb's table has in-frame clones only and misses some. This table holds around 80,000 clones, 90% to 95% found once. The sequenced sample consisted of T cells isolated from PBMCs. The receptors originated from a human donor in good health. Both conserved end residues are part of each CDR3. The D gene is left open where the match is weak. Size is omitted from some rows. Given values are once, few, many or a class for expanded clones.

j_call d_call clone_size v_call cdr3_nt cdr3_aa
TRBJ1-1 . . TRBV6-5 TGTGCCAGCAGTTACGGGGCCCTCAGAGAAGCTTTCTTT CASSYGALREAFF
TRBJ1-4 . . TRBV10-3 TGTGCCATCAGTGCTGGTCGCCAGGGAGGTGAAAAACTGTTTTTT CAISAGRQGGEKLFF
TRBJ1-4 . few TRBV27 TGTGCCAGCAGTTTTAGGGGGTATAATGAAAAACTGTTTTTT CASSFRGYNEKLFF
TRBJ1-1 . . TRBV7-8 TGTGCCAGCAGCTTAGAGCGGTTTGTTCACACTGAAGCTTTCTTT CASSLERFVHTEAFF
TRBJ1-2 TRBD1 . TRBV27 TGTGCCAGCAGACCGAAAAACAGGGGTAAGTATGGCTACACCTTC CASRPKNRGKYGYTF
TRBJ1-1 . few TRBV7-6 TGTGCCAGCGGGCAGGGTAGAAACACTGAAGCTTTCTTT CASGQGRNTEAFF
TRBJ1-3 TRBD1 . TRBV5-1 TGCGCCAGCAGCCAAGACAGGGGCTCTGGAAACACCATATATTTT CASSQDRGSGNTIYF
TRBJ2-2 . . TRBV12-2 TGTGCAAGTCGTAGAAGTCGACAGGGAATATGCACCGGGGAGCTGTTTTTT CASRRSRQGICTGELFF
TRBJ2-7 . . TRBV18 TGTGCCAGCTCAATAGCCGCTGCCGAGCAGTACTTC CASSIAAAEQYF
TRBJ1-4 . . TRBV6-4 TGTGCCAGCAGTGGGCTACAGAATGCAACTAATGAAAAACTGTTTTTT CASSGLQNATNEKLFF
TRBJ2-1 . . TRBV11-2 TGTGCCAGCAGCGAAGGGGGACCCTACTCCTACAATGAGCAGTTCTTC CASSEGGPYSYNEQFF
TRBJ2-7 . . TRBV28 TGTGCCAGCAGTTTTAAACAGTACTCCTACGAGCAGTACTTC CASSFKQYSYEQYF
TRBJ2-3 TRBD1 . TRBV18 TGTGCCAGCTCCCCGGGACAGCAGAGCACAGATACGCAGTATTTT CASSPGQQSTDTQYF
TRBJ2-3 TRBD2 . TRBV6-6 TGTGCCAGCAGCCTTAGCGGGAGATGGACAGATACGCAGTATTTT CASSLSGRWTDTQYF
TRBJ2-1 TRBD2 . TRBV6-1 TGTGCAAGCGGGAAACTGGCGGGAGTAGGGAATGAGCAGTTCTTC CASGKLAGVGNEQFF
TRBJ1-5 . . TRBV7-2 TGTGCCAGCAGCCAAACGATAGCTGGCAATCAGCCCCAGCATTTT CASSQTIAGNQPQHF
TRBJ2-7 . . TRBV30 TGTGCCGGAGGGGTGGGGAGCTCCTACGAGCAGTACTTC CAGGVGSSYEQYF
TRBJ2-3 TRBD2 . TRBV28 TGTGCCAGCAGAGTAGCGGGAGGGTCCACAGATACGCAGTATTTT CASRVAGGSTDTQYF
TRBJ2-1 . once TRBV13 TGTGCCAGCAGCTTAGCGGGGAGTCTGTACAATGAGCAGTTCTTC CASSLAGSLYNEQFF
TRBJ2-3 . . TRBV28 TGTGCCAGCAGTTTTTCTAGCGGCACAGATACGCAGTATTTT CASSFSSGTDTQYF
TRBJ2-4 . . TRBV6-4 TGTGCCAGCAGTACGGGAATGGCCAAAAACATTCAGTACTTC CASSTGMAKNIQYF
TRBJ2-1 . . TRBV21-1 TGTGCCAGCAGCGGAGGGACTAGCGGGTTGTATGAGCAGTTCTTC CASSGGTSGLYEQFF
TRBJ2-1 TRBD1 . TRBV5-4 TGTGCCAGCAGGACAGGGAGTAACTCCTACAATGAGCAGTTCTTC CASRTGSNSYNEQFF
TRBJ2-5 . . TRBV15 TGTGCCACCAGCAGAGGGCTACAGGAGACCCAGTACTTC CATSRGLQETQYF
TRBJ2-7 . . TRBV19 TGTGCCAGTAGTTTACGACCCGCACAGGGAGTTAACGAGCAGTACTTC CASSLRPAQGVNEQYF
TRBJ2-5 TRBD1 . TRBV4-1 TGCGCCAGCAGCCTCCGACAGGGAGAAGAGACCCAGTACTTC CASSLRQGEETQYF
TRBJ1-5 . . TRBV9 TGTGCCAGCAGCTCAGGGGTGTTTAGCAATCAGCCCCAGCATTTT CASSSGVFSNQPQHF
TRBJ2-7 . . TRBV7-7 TGTGCCAGCAGCCTGCAGGGTCTCGAGCAGTACTTC CASSLQGLEQYF
TRBJ1-1 . . TRBV5-1 TGCGCCAGCAGCTTACAGGGTCCTTATGATGAAGCTTTCTTT CASSLQGPYDEAFF
TRBJ2-7 TRBD2 . TRBV30 TGTGCCTGGTTTAATCCACTAGCGGGAGGGAAAGAGCAGTACTTC CAWFNPLAGGKEQYF
TRBJ1-1 . . TRBV5-5 TGTGCCAGCAGCTTGGCCACCGGCGGGTACACTGAAGCTTTCTTT CASSLATGGYTEAFF
TRBJ1-5 TRBD1 . TRBV9 TGTGCCAGCAGCGCGGGACAGATTAGCAATCAGCCCCAGCATTTT CASSAGQISNQPQHF
TRBJ1-4 . . TRBV19 TGTGCCAGTAGTTCATTGGGCCTCGGGACAAGTGCAACTAATGAAAAACTGTTTTTT CASSSLGLGTSATNEKLFF
TRBJ2-1 . . TRBV5-4 TGTGCCAGCAGCTTAGGACTCCTCAACCAGGAGCAGTTCTTC CASSLGLLNQEQFF
TRBJ1-5 . . TRBV6-5 TGTGCCAGCAGATCCGGGAGAAGCAATCAGCCCCAGCATTTT CASRSGRSNQPQHF
TRBJ2-7 TRBD1 . TRBV27 TGTGCCAGCAGTTTAGGACAGGCCACCTACGAGCAGTACTTC CASSLGQATYEQYF
TRBJ2-7 TRBD2 . TRBV27 TGTGCCAGCAGTTTACTCGGGAGGGCCCAAGGGGAGCAGTACTTC CASSLLGRAQGEQYF
TRBJ1-4 TRBD1 . TRBV11-3 TGTGCCAGCAGCTTGAGACAGGGGGTGGCTCCTAATGAAAAACTGTTTTTT CASSLRQGVAPNEKLFF
TRBJ2-2 TRBD2 . TRBV7-3 TGTGCCAGCAGCCGTAGCGGGAGTACCCCCGGGGAGCTGTTTTTT CASSRSGSTPGELFF
TRBJ2-3 TRBD2 . TRBV30 TGTGCCTGGAGTGCCTCTACCGGGACTAGGAATACGCAGTATTTT CAWSASTGTRNTQYF
TRBJ1-2 TRBD1 . TRBV5-4 TGTGCCAGCTCCGGGACAGATTTATGGGGCTACACCTTC CASSGTDLWGYTF
TRBJ2-1 . once TRBV15 TGTGCCACCAGCAGCGGCTTTGGAGGAGAGCAGTTCTTC CATSSGFGGEQFF
TRBJ1-1 . few TRBV19 TGTGCCAGTATGCGGGGGGATACTGAAGCTTTCTTT CASMRGDTEAFF
TRBJ2-7 . . TRBV6-4 TGTGCCAAATCGGGACATTTTAAGCAGTACTTC CAKSGHFKQYF
TRBJ2-1 TRBD1 . TRBV6-5 TGTGCCAGCAGTTATCGAGACAGGGGCAATGAGCAGTTCTTC CASSYRDRGNEQFF
TRBJ2-3 TRBD2 . TRBV4-3 TGCGCCAGCAGCCAAGATTTAGCGGGAGGGCCAGATACGCAGTATTTT CASSQDLAGGPDTQYF
TRBJ2-1 TRBD2 . TRBV2 TGTGCCAGCAGTGGAACTACTAGCGGGAGATACAATGAGCAGTTCTTC CASSGTTSGRYNEQFF
TRBJ2-1 . . TRBV7-8 TGTGCCAGCAGCCCAATACTAGCACCCGAGCAGTTCTTC CASSPILAPEQFF
TRBJ2-1 TRBD1 . TRBV4-1 TGCGCCAGCAGGCATACTGGGACAGGCTACAATGAGCAGTTCTTC CASRHTGTGYNEQFF
TRBJ2-7 TRBD1 . TRBV13 TGTGCCAGCAGCTTCACAGGGGTAGGACACGAGCAGTACTTC CASSFTGVGHEQYF
TRBJ1-5 TRBD1 . TRBV27 TGTGCCAGCAGTCCTTCGACAGGGGAAAGCAATCAGCCCCAGCATTTT CASSPSTGESNQPQHF